Below are 22 T cell receptor beta chains sequenced from a single sample in a study of T cells after yellow fever vaccination. TCRdb ran MiXCR on the 5' RACE reads and lists one entry per CDR3 protein. This table holds approximately 510,000 distinct CDR3 sequences, 20% to 25% found once. Material: PBMCs, obtained 21 days after the first yellow fever vaccination. These receptors were obtained from a man in his late teens or twenties who received the YFV17D yellow fever vaccine.

Ten or more counts support this clonotype. The gene calls are TRBV4-1 and TRBJ2-2, with D unresolved. V lost 1 base and J 6 bases, leaving 12 bases between the germline ends. The CDR3 is 15 amino acids. Germline V gene data show CDR1 as MGHRA and CDR2 as YSYEKL. The CDR3 region has the DNA TGCGCCAGCAGCCAAGGGTTCAGGATGCCCGGGGAGCTGTTTTTT. This codes for CASSQGFRMPGELFF.

A few counts support this clonotype. This chain joins TRBV5-1 and TRBJ2-1, with TRBD2 matching over 8 bases. The germline V gene encodes CDR1 SGHRS and CDR2 YFSETQ. V was pared by 5 bases and J by 1 base, with 8 bases of the junction left unmatched. CDR3 length: 16 amino acids. DNA of the CDR3: TGCGCCAGCAGACCAGTCGGCGGGGGGTCCTACAATGAGCAGTTCTTC. This translates into CASRPVGGGSYNEQFF.

This clonotype was counted between two and nine times. The chain joins TRBV27 to TRBJ2-7; 7 bases align to TRBD1. Germline values: CDR1 MNHEY, CDR2 SMNVEV (reference sequence). The CDR3 extends over 14 amino acids. With V trimmed by 3 bases and J by 2 bases, 4 bases remained unmatched. CDR3 coding DNA: TGTGCCAGCAGTTTTCGGGACAGCACCTACGAGCAGTACTTC. Its translation: CASSFRDSTYEQYF.

In this sample, this clonotype turned up a few times. The V and J genes are TRBV18 and TRBJ1-2, with a tentative D call TRBD1 (6 bases). The V end was cut by 5 bases, the J end by 6 bases, with 19 bases between. The CDR3 has 15 residues. The germline CDR1 and CDR2 sequences are KGHSH and LQKENI. CDR3 sequence reads: CASSSDQGMLHGYTF. In DNA form, the CDR3 reads TGTGCCAGCTCATCAGATCAGGGGATGCTACATGGCTACACCTTC.

This chain links TRBV11-2 with TRBJ2-7; D possibly corresponds to TRBD2 (5 bases). Germline V gene data show CDR1 as SGHAT and CDR2 as FQNNGV. Trimming cost V 2 bases and J 7 bases, with 12 bases left between them. The CDR3 runs to 13 residues. In nucleotides, the CDR3 is TGTGCCAGCAGCTTAAACCTATCGGGGGAGCAGTACTTC. Its translation is CASSLNLSGEQYF.

This clonotype was counted a few times. This chain uses TRBV20-1 with TRBJ1-5; TRBD1 matches at 8 bases. V shed 6 bases, J shed 5 bases, and the junction held 12 bases outside the gene matches. There are 15 residues in the CDR3. Germline V lookup: CDR1 DFQATT, CDR2 SNEGSKA (reference sequence). The CDR3 bases are TGCAGTGCCCCGGTGGGGACAGGCGAAGATCAGCCCCAGCATTTT. Translating gives CSAPVGTGEDQPQHF.

J is TRBJ1-1 and V is TRBV5-5, with no clear D. This CDR3 is built from 13 residues. The germline V gene has CDR1 SGHKS and CDR2 YYEKEE (reference sequence). Trimming pared 1 base from V and 5 bases from J, leaving 9 bases between. The CDR3 nucleotides are TGTGCCAGCAGCTTGACTTGGGCAACTGAAGCTTTCTTT. Translating it yields CASSLTWATEAFF.

V gene TRBV5-1 combines with J gene TRBJ2-3; weak D call: TRBD2 (6 bases). CDR1 and CDR2 from the germline V gene are SGHRS and YFSETQ. Trimming took off 0 bases at V and 2 bases at J, with 13 bases between the two ends. CDR3 length: 16 amino acids. In nucleotides, the CDR3 is TGCGCCAGCAGCTTGGGGGGCGGGGACTCCACAGATACGCAGTATTTT. Protein sequence: CASSLGGGDSTDTQYF.

This clonotype was counted a few times. The chain employs TRBV12-3 or TRBV12-4 and TRBJ2-3; 10 nucleotides line up with TRBD2. CDR3 length: 15 residues. V was clipped by 2 bases and J by 5 bases; unmatched bases: 4. The CDR3 bases are TGTGCCAGCAGTTTAAGCGGGGGGGCTGTAGATACGCAGTATTTT. This gives the protein CASSLSGGAVDTQYF.

There are a few counts of this clonotype. The CDR3 DNA sequence: TGCGCCAGCAGCCATGAACAGGGAGGTGGAGTCGAGCAGTACTTC. Translating gives CASSHEQGGGVEQYF. V is TRBV5-1 and J is TRBJ2-7, with D perhaps being TRBD1 or TRBD2 (6 bases each). The germline CDR1 and CDR2 sequences are SGHRS and YFSETQ. The CDR3 is made up of 15 amino acids. Trimming took off 4 bases at V and 6 bases at J, with 20 bases between the two ends.

The chain couples TRBV20-1 to TRBJ2-1; D might be TRBD2 (5 bases). The CDR3 length is 15 residues. Trimming stripped 6 bases from V and 3 bases from J, with 18 bases between. Germline CDR1 reads DFQATT; CDR2 reads SNEGSKA (reference sequence). The CDR3 loop is CSAQPGAAGYNEQFF. The CDR3 bases are TGCAGTGCGCAACCTGGAGCGGCCGGCTACAATGAGCAGTTCTTC.

This clonotype occurred a few times. This CDR3 reads CASSRGPFSYEQYV. The CDR3 DNA follows: TGCGCCAGCAGCCGCGGGCCGTTCTCCTACGAGCAGTACGTC. This sequence joins TRBV5-1 and TRBJ2-7; tentatively, D is TRBD2 (5 bases). Germline V lookup: CDR1 SGHRS, CDR2 YFSETQ. The V gene lost 4 bases and the J gene lost 0 bases, with 11 bases spanning the gap. This CDR3 is 14 amino acids long.

This chain uses TRBV7-2 with TRBJ2-3; D is uncertain. Per germline, CDR1 SGHTA and CDR2 FQGNSA. This CDR3 has 13 amino acids. V dropped 1 base and J dropped 3 bases, with 5 bases sitting between them. CDR3 residues: CASSLEQTDTQYF. The DNA for the CDR3 is TGTGCCAGCAGCTTAGAACAGACAGATACGCAGTATTTT.

The chain joins TRBV7-9 to TRBJ1-4; the D gene is possibly TRBD1 (5 bases). This CDR3 is 16 amino acids long. Looked up from germline, CDR1 is SEHNR and CDR2 is FQNEAQ (reference sequence). V was clipped by 6 bases and J by 6 bases, with 20 bases between them. CDR3 amino acids: CASSRSSGTQYEKLFF. In nucleotides, the CDR3 is TGTGCCAGCAGTCGCTCGTCCGGGACGCAGTATGAAAAACTGTTTTTT.

This clonotype has a handful of counts. The V gene is TRBV24-1, the J gene TRBJ2-1; perhaps D is TRBD1 or TRBD2 (5 bases each). The CDR3 consists of 17 residues. V was shortened by 4 bases and J by 0 bases, with 15 bases between the two germline ends. Germline V gene sequence: CDR1 KGHDR, CDR2 SFDVKD. The DNA of the CDR3 is TGTGCCACCAGTGAGTCCGGGACGGGGAGCTCCTACAATGAGCAGTTCTTC. Residues: CATSESGTGSSYNEQFF.

This clonotype was recorded a few times. V gene TRBV5-6 combines with J gene TRBJ1-2; D is perhaps TRBD1 (6 bases). The germline V and J ends were trimmed by 4 bases and 8 bases, with 15 bases remaining between them. The CDR3 is made up of 13 amino acids. CDR1 is SGHDT and CDR2 is YYEEEE in the germline V gene. The CDR3 DNA reads as TGTGCCAGCAGCCCCGTGACAGGAGTAGGCTACACCTTC. It specifies CASSPVTGVGYTF. Full variable domain (outside the CDR3, taken from reference TRBV5-6 and TRBJ1-2): DAGVTQSPTHLIKTRGQQVTLRCSPKSGHDTVSWYQQALGQGPQFIFQYYEEEERQRGNFPDRFSGHQFPNYSSELNVNALLLGDSALYLCASSPVTGVGYTFGSGTRLTVV.

The chain is built from TRBV20-1 and TRBJ2-3; unclear D gene. Germline CDR1 and CDR2: DFQATT and SNEGSKA (reference sequence). CDR3 length: 13 amino acids. The ends were cut back, 3 bases at V and 1 base at J, with 8 bases in the middle. In nucleotides, the CDR3 is TGCAGTGCTAGGAGTTATCGCACAGATACGCAGTATTTT. The encoded protein is CSARSYRTDTQYF.

J is TRBJ2-5 and V is TRBV7-2, with 10 bases matching TRBD1. The germline V gene has CDR1 SGHTA and CDR2 FQGNSA. The J segment lost 5 bases and the V segment lost 5 bases, leaving 8 bases of the junction unmatched. The CDR3 is 15 residues long. CDR3 nucleotides: TGTGCCAGCAGCATAGACAGGGGGCGTGCGGAGACCCAGTACTTC. Residues: CASSIDRGRAETQYF.

The V call is TRBV7-9, the J call TRBJ2-5; maybe TRBD2 (5 bases). CDR3 length: 17 amino acids. V lost 5 bases, J lost 1 base, and 20 bases lay in between. Germline V lookup: CDR1 SEHNR, CDR2 FQNEAQ (reference sequence). The CDR3 loop reads CASSLIRDYPFQETQYF. In nucleotides, the CDR3 is TGTGCCAGCAGCCTCATCCGTGACTACCCTTTCCAAGAGACCCAGTACTTC.

By share, this clonotype counts as medium-sized. This rearrangement joins TRBV28 to TRBJ2-5; tentatively, D is TRBD1 (6 bases). V was pared by 6 bases and J by 3 bases, with 11 bases between. This CDR3 has 13 amino acids. From germline, CDR1 is MDHEN and CDR2 SYDVKM. The CDR3 protein is CASRPQGKETQYF. DNA of the CDR3: TGTGCCAGCAGGCCACAGGGAAAAGAGACCCAGTACTTC.

The sample holds a few counts of this clonotype. The DNA of the CDR3 is TGCGCCAGCAGCCAAGATCTCAAACCGGGACAGGGGACCTATGGCTACACCTTC. Translation: CASSQDLKPGQGTYGYTF. This chain joins TRBV4-3 and TRBJ1-2; 10 bases map to TRBD1. CDR1 is LGHNA, CDR2 YSLEER, per germline. V shed 0 bases and J 4 bases; nucleotides not matched to a gene: 11. This CDR3 has 18 amino acids.

This clonotype has at least ten counts. The V gene is TRBV5-1, the J gene TRBJ2-4, with D unresolved. The CDR3 runs 13 residues. V was cut by 4 bases and J by 3 bases, with 8 bases left in between. Germline lookup yields CDR1 SGHRS and CDR2 YFSETQ. This CDR3 reads CASSTEDKNIQYF. The CDR3, as DNA: TGCGCCAGCAGCACAGAGGACAAAAACATTCAGTACTTC. Based on the CDR3 plus reference TRBV5-1 and TRBJ2-4, the full variable domain is KAGVTQTPRYLIKTRGQQVTLSCSPISGHRSVSWYQQTPGQGLQFLFEYFSETQRNKGNFPGRFSGRQFSNSRSEMNVSTLELGDSALYLCASSTEDKNIQYFGAGTRLSVL.